This entry lists 25 T cell receptor beta chains sequenced from one sample in a study of blood T cell repertoires in COVID-19. TCRdb keeps only in-frame clones here, not all; method: immunoSEQ multiplex PCR. Here the sample spans roughly 120,000 clones, approximately 81% being singletons. Sequenced sample: peripheral blood. All receptors derive from a man aged 50-60 years with acute or convalescent COVID-19.

V usage is TRBV3-1 (or the pseudogene TRBV3-2) and J usage is TRBJ1-5; 10 bases are a match to TRBD1. Germline CDR1 LGHDT, CDR2 YNNKEL (reference sequence). This CDR3 has 15 residues. With 3 bases clipped from V and 6 bases from J, the junction kept 5 bases outside the gene matches. The chain's CDR3 is CASSQGTGVGQPQHF. In nucleotides, the CDR3 is TGTGCCAGCAGCCAGGGGACAGGGGTTGGTCAGCCCCAGCATTTT.

This sequence joins TRBV14 and TRBJ1-2; D perhaps matches TRBD1 (6 bases). V was clipped by 2 bases and J by 4 bases, with 11 bases between them. From germline, CDR1 is SGHDN and CDR2 FVKESK. The CDR3 runs 14 residues. DNA for the CDR3: TGTGCCAGCAGCCAAAGGACAGCCATCTATGGCTACACCTTC. It yields the protein CASSQRTAIYGYTF.

The chain has TRBV5-8 and TRBJ2-3, with 14 nucleotides matching TRBD2. This CDR3 is 18 amino acids long. V shed 0 bases, J shed 4 bases, and the junction held 7 bases outside the gene matches. Germline V gives CDR1 SGHTS, CDR2 YDEGEE. The CDR3: CASSLELTSGGASDTQYF. The CDR3 coding sequence is TGTGCCAGCAGCTTGGAGCTGACTAGCGGGGGGGCATCAGATACGCAGTATTTT.

The V gene is TRBV6-5, the J gene TRBJ1-2; tentatively, D is TRBD1 (5 bases). This CDR3 has 14 amino acids. From germline, CDR1 is MNHEY and CDR2 SVGAGI. The V end was cut by 9 bases, the J end by 2 bases, with 16 bases between. CDR3 amino acids: CASTRAASNYGYTF. The CDR3 nucleotides read TGTGCCAGTACCAGGGCGGCCTCAAACTATGGCTACACCTTC.

The chain uses TRBV7-3 and TRBJ2-3, with D perhaps TRBD1 (5 bases). Trimming stripped 5 bases from V and 3 bases from J, with 18 bases between. Germline V gene sequence: CDR1 SGHTA, CDR2 FQGTGA. The CDR3 contains 16 residues. CDR3 sequence (DNA): TGTGCCAGCAGCCCCGGTGTGGGGCGGCTGACAGATACGCAGTATTTT. Its translation: CASSPGVGRLTDTQYF.

This chain joins TRBV10-1 and TRBJ2-3; maybe TRBD1 (5 bases). Germline V lookup: CDR1 WNHNN, CDR2 SYGVQD (reference sequence). There are 15 residues in the CDR3. V lost 5 bases, J lost 0 bases, and 12 bases lay in between. The CDR3 is CASSPGQYSTDTQYF. CDR3 bases: TGCGCCAGCAGTCCAGGACAATATAGCACAGATACGCAGTATTTT.

The chain carries TRBV15 and TRBJ1-1; 10 bases agree with TRBD1. Losses at the gene ends were 2 bases for V and 5 bases for J; bases not matched to a gene: 5. The V gene's germline CDR1 is LNHNV and CDR2 YYDKDF (reference sequence). This CDR3 has 15 residues. The CDR3 DNA reads as TGTGCCACCAGCAGAACCGGGACAGGGGATACTGAAGCTTTCTTT. This encodes CATSRTGTGDTEAFF. The variable domain in full, with the rest retrieved from reference TRBV15 and TRBJ1-1, is DAMVIQNPRYQVTQFGKPVTLSCSQTLNHNVMYWYQQKSSQAPKLLFHYYDKDFNNEADTPDNFQSRRPNTSFCFLDIRSPGLGDTAMYLCATSRTGTGDTEAFFGQGTRLTVV.

This rearrangement joins TRBV10-1 to TRBJ2-1; TRBD1 agrees at 10 bases. V lost 5 bases to trimming and J lost 6 bases; unmatched junction nucleotides: 22. Germline CDR1 WNHNN, CDR2 SYGVQD (reference sequence). This CDR3 comprises 20 residues. This chain's CDR3 is CASSYAGTGVSLTGRNEQFF. In nucleotides, the CDR3 is TGCGCCAGCAGTTATGCCGGGACAGGGGTTTCACTGACAGGGCGCAATGAGCAGTTCTTC.

This sequence joins TRBV6-1 and TRBJ2-7; 10 nucleotides agree with TRBD1. The trim removed 3 bases at V and 3 bases at J, leaving 2 bases unmatched. CDR1 is MNHNS and CDR2 is SASEGT in the germline V gene. This CDR3 is built from 14 residues. The CDR3 bases are TGTGCCAGCAGTGAGGACAGGGGGTTCTACGAGCAGTACGTC. Amino acid sequence: CASSEDRGFYEQYV.

The V call is TRBV24-1, the J call TRBJ1-1, with D possibly being TRBD1 (5 bases). The CDR3 is 13 residues long. Per germline, CDR1 KGHDR and CDR2 SFDVKD. Deletions cut 6 bases from V and 0 bases from J, with 7 bases between. DNA of the CDR3: TGTGCCACCAGTACAGGAGTGAACACTGAAGCTTTCTTT. Its protein is CATSTGVNTEAFF.

V and J are TRBV11-2 and TRBJ1-1; TRBD1 agrees at 7 bases. V dropped 1 base and J dropped 4; count of bases not matched to a gene: 3. Germline lookup yields CDR1 SGHAT and CDR2 FQNNGV. This CDR3 is built from 14 residues. In nucleotides, the CDR3 is TGTGCCAGCAGCTTAGGACAGGGAGTCACTGAAGCTTTCTTT. Protein product: CASSLGQGVTEAFF.

This chain connects TRBV2 to TRBJ1-2; 8 positions agree with TRBD1. The CDR3 covers 13 residues. CDR1 is SNHLY and CDR2 is FYNNEI in the germline V gene. Trimming removed 8 bases from V and 8 bases from J; junction bases left unmatched: 10. Here the CDR3 reads CASGQGGMKGYTF. In nucleotides, the CDR3 is TGTGCCAGCGGACAGGGAGGAATGAAGGGCTACACCTTC. Based on the CDR3 plus reference TRBV2 and TRBJ1-2, the full variable domain is EPEVTQTPSHQVTQMGQEVILRCVPISNHLYFYWYRQILGQKVEFLVSFYNNEISEKSEIFDDQFSVERPDGSNFTLKIRSTKLEDSAMYFCASGQGGMKGYTFGSGTRLTVV.

The V gene is TRBV5-1, the J gene TRBJ2-1; D is unclear. The germline V and J ends were trimmed by 0 bases and 10 bases, with 8 bases remaining between them. The germline V gene has CDR1 SGHRS and CDR2 YFSETQ. The CDR3 is 12 amino acids. In nucleotides, the CDR3 is TGCGCCAGCAGCTTGGTGTTGGAGGAGCAGTTCTTC. Encoded protein: CASSLVLEEQFF.

The genes are TRBV7-2 and TRBJ1-5; D perhaps matches TRBD1 (6 bases). The CDR3 is 15 residues long. V dropped 4 bases and J dropped 0 bases, with 10 bases sitting between them. CDR1 is SGHTA, CDR2 FQGNSA, per germline. The CDR3 DNA reads as TGTGCCAGCAGCTCGGGGGGCTTTAGCAATCAGCCCCAGCATTTT. This encodes CASSSGGFSNQPQHF.

The chain joins TRBV4-2 to TRBJ1-4; weak D call: TRBD1 (5 bases). The CDR3 length is 17 residues. Between the trimmed V and J ends, which lost 1 base and 0 bases, there was a span of 12 bases. Germline V gene lookup returns CDR1 LGHNA and CDR2 YNFKEQ. DNA for the CDR3: TGTGCCAGCAGCCAAGCCCAGGGAGGGGCAACTAATGAAAAACTGTTTTTT. Amino acid sequence: CASSQAQGGATNEKLFF.

The chain employs TRBV19 and TRBJ1-5, with D perhaps TRBD1 (5 bases). There are 14 residues in the CDR3. CDR1 is LNHDA and CDR2 is SQIVND in the germline V gene (reference sequence). Trimming took off 7 bases at V and 4 bases at J, with 14 bases between the two ends. CDR3 sequence (DNA): TGTGCCAGTACCTCCCTAAAGGGGAATCAGCCCCAGCATTTT. Amino acids: CASTSLKGNQPQHF.

The chain joins TRBV6-4 to TRBJ1-3; tentatively, D is TRBD1 (6 bases). The CDR3 covers 13 residues. The germline V gene has CDR1 MRHNA and CDR2 SNTAGT. V was cut by 4 bases and J by 4 bases, with 8 bases left in between. The CDR3 sequence is CASSAGQGNTIYF. In nucleotides, the CDR3 is TGTGCCAGCAGTGCCGGACAGGGAAACACCATATATTTT.

V and J are TRBV2 and TRBJ2-2; 12 nucleotides agree with TRBD1. Trimming removed 2 bases from V and 7 bases from J; junction bases left unmatched: 5. CDR1 SNHLY and CDR2 FYNNEI come from the germline V gene. CDR3 length equals 16 residues. The CDR3 coding sequence is TGTGCCAGCAGTGAACTGGGACAGGGGGCAAACGGGGAGCTGTTTTTT. Protein: CASSELGQGANGELFF.

This clone was seen more than once but under ten times. This chain uses TRBV7-3 with TRBJ2-3; perhaps TRBD2 as D (6 bases). Trimming removed 5 bases at V and 0 bases at J, with 12 bases between. Germline V gene sequence: CDR1 SGHTA, CDR2 FQGTGA. This CDR3 has 15 amino acids. The CDR3, as DNA: TGTGCCAGCAGCCGCGGGGACCGTAGCACAGATACGCAGTATTTT. Translation gives CASSRGDRSTDTQYF. Full variable domain (outside the CDR3, taken from reference TRBV7-3 and TRBJ2-3): GAGVSQTPSNKVTEKGKYVELRCDPISGHTALYWYRQSLGQGPEFLIYFQGTGAADDSGLPNDRFFAVRPEGSVSTLKIQRTERGDSAVYLCASSRGDRSTDTQYFGPGTRLTVL.

The genes are TRBV19 and TRBJ1-2; the D gene is possibly TRBD1 (5 bases). V was clipped by 1 base and J by 4 bases, with 13 bases between them. Per germline, CDR1 LNHDA and CDR2 SQIVND (reference sequence). This CDR3 contains 15 residues. The CDR3 DNA reads TGTGCCAGTAGTATAGTGGAGGGACTCGTCTATGGCTACACCTTC. It is translated as CASSIVEGLVYGYTF. The full variable domain, with the rest looked up from reference TRBV19 and TRBJ1-2, is DGGITQSPKYLFRKEGQNVTLSCEQNLNHDAMYWYRQDPGQGLRLIYYSQIVNDFQKGDIAEGYSVSREKKESFPLTVTSAQKNPTAFYLCASSIVEGLVYGYTFGSGTRLTVV.

The rearrangement links TRBV7-2 to TRBJ1-1, with D tentatively TRBD1 (6 bases). V was trimmed by 1 base and J by 4 bases, leaving 16 bases between them. Germline V lookup: CDR1 SGHTA, CDR2 FQGNSA. The CDR3 length is 16 residues. CDR3 sequence reads: CASSLGGGEWGTEAFF. For the CDR3, the DNA is TGTGCCAGCAGCTTAGGAGGGGGAGAATGGGGCACTGAAGCTTTCTTT.

Comment on this clone: No DNA is shown, since the ends of the CDR3 on it are uncertain; the CDR3 is the one TCRdb lists. This rearrangement joins TRBV3-1 (or the pseudogene TRBV3-2) to TRBJ1-2; the D call TRBD1 from the table was never checked on the DNA. The CDR3 spans 13 amino acids, including both terminal residues. CDR1 and CDR2 (germline): LGHDT, YNNKEL (reference sequence). The CDR3 spells CASSSVAGGIPAF.

The chain combines TRBV28 with TRBJ2-1, with D tentatively TRBD2 (6 bases). Germline V gene data show CDR1 as MDHEN and CDR2 as SYDVKM. Trimming pared 7 bases from V and 10 bases from J, leaving 23 bases between. The CDR3 totals 15 residues. The DNA for the CDR3 is TGTGCCAGCATCGGGGGTGGGACCAGCATTATCGAGCAGTTCTTC. Protein product: CASIGGGTSIIEQFF.

V and J are TRBV30 and TRBJ1-6; possibly TRBD1 for D (5 bases). V was clipped by 6 bases and J by 7 bases, with 13 bases between them. This CDR3 has 13 residues. CDR1 and CDR2 (germline): GTSNPN, SVGIG (reference sequence). The CDR3 spells CACHPGGNSPLHF. The CDR3 nucleotides read TGTGCCTGCCACCCGGGGGGGAATTCACCCCTCCACTTT.

The gene calls are TRBV10-3 and TRBJ2-1; 10 positions match TRBD2. Germline-derived CDR1 and CDR2 are ENHRY and SYGVKD. V lost 5 bases and J lost 6; bases outside the gene matches: 4. The CDR3 spans 14 residues. The CDR3 is CAISSGGAFNEQFF. The CDR3 DNA sequence: TGTGCCATCAGTAGCGGGGGGGCCTTCAATGAGCAGTTCTTC.